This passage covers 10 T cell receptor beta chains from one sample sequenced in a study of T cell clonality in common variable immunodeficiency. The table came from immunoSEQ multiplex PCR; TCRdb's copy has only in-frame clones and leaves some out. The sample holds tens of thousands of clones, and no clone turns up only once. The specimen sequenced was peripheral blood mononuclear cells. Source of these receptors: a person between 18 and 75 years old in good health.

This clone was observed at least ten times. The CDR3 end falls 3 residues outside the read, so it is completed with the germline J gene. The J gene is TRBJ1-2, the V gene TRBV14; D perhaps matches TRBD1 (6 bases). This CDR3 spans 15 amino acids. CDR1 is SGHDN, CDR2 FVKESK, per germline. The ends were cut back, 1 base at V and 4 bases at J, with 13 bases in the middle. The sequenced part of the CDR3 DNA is TGTGCCAGCAGCCAAGTAGGGGGGGGCGTCTATGGC. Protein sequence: CASSQVGGGVYG. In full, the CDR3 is CASSQVGGGVYGYTF.

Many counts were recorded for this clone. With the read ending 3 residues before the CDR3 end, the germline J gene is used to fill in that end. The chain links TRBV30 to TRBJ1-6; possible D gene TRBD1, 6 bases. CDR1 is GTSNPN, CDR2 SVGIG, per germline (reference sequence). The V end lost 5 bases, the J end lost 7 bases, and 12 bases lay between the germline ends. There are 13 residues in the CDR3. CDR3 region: CAWEGGGNSPLHF. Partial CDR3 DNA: TGTGCCTGGGAGGGTGGGGGCAATTCACCC.

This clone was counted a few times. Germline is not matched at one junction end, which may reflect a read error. The sequenced CDR3 bases are TGTTCCAGCAGCCCCGGGTCCTACGAG. Translated: CSSSPGSYE. The whole CDR3 reads CSSSPGSYEQYF. The chain is built from TRBV7-9 and TRBJ2-7; D unclear. From the germline J gene comes the end of the CDR3, since the read stops 3 residues before it. Germline CDR1 SEHNR, CDR2 FQNEAQ (reference sequence). The CDR3 runs to 12 residues.

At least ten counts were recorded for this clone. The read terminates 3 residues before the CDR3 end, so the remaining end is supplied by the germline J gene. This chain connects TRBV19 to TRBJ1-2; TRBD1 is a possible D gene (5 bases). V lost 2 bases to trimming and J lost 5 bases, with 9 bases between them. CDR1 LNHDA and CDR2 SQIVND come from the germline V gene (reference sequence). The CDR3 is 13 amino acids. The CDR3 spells CASSIRGQYGYTF. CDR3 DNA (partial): TGTGCCAGTAGTATAAGGGGTCAGTATGGC. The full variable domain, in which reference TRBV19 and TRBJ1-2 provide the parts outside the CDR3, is DGGITQSPKYLFRKEGQNVTLSCEQNLNHDAMYWYRQDPGQGLRLIYYSQIVNDFQKGDIAEGYSVSREKKESFPLTVTSAQKNPTAFYLCASSIRGQYGYTFGSGTRLTVV.

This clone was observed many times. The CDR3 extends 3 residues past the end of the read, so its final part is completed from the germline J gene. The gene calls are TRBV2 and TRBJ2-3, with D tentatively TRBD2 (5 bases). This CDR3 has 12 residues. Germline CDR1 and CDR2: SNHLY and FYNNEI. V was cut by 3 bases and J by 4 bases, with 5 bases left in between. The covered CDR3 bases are TGTGCCAGCAGTGAGAGGGCAGATACG. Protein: CASSERADT. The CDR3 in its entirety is CASSERADTQYF.

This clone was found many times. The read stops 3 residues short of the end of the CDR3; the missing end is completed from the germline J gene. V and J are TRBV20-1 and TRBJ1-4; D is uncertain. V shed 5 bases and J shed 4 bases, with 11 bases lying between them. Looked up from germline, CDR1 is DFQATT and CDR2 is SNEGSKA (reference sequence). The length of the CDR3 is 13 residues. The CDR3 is CSAPSARNEKLFF. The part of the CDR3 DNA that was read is TGCAGTGCTCCCAGTGCCCGTAATGAAAAA.

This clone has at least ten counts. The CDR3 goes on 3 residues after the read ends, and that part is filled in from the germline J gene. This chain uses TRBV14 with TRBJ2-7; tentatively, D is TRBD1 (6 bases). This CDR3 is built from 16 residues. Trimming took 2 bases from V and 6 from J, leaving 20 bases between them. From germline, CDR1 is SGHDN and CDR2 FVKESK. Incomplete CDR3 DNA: TGTGCCAGCAGCCAAATTTTAATCAGGGGTGGTTCCGAG. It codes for CASSQILIRGGSE. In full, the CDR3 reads CASSQILIRGGSEQYF. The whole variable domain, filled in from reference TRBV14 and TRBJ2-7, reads EAGVTQFPSHSVIEKGQTVTLRCDPISGHDNLYWYRRVMGKEIKFLLHFVKESKQDESGMPNNRFLAERTGGTYSTLKVQPAELEDSGVYFCASSQILIRGGSEQYFGPGTRLTVT.

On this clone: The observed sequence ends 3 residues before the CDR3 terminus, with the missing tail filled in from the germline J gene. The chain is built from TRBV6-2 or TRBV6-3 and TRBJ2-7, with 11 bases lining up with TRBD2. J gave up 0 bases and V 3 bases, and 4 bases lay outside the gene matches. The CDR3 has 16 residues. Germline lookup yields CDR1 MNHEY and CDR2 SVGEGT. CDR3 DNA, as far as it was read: TGTGCCAGCAGTTATGGTAGCGGGAGGGTCTCCTACGAG. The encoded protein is CASSYGSGRVSYE. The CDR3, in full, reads CASSYGSGRVSYEQYF.

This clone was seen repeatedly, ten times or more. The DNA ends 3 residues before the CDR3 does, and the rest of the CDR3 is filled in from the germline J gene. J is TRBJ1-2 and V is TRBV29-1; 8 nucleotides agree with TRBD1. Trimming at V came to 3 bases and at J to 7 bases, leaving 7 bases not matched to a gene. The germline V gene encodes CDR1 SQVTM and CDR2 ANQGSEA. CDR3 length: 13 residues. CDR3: CSVEDREDRGYTF. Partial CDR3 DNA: TGCAGCGTTGAGGACAGGGAGGATCGTGGC.

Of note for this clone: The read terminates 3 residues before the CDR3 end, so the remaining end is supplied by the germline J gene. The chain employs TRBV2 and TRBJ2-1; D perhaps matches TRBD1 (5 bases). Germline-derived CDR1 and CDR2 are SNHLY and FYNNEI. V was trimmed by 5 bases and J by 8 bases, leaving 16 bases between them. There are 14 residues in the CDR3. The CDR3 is CASSPTAGPDEQFF. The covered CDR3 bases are TGTGCCAGCAGTCCGACTGCAGGGCCCGATGAG.